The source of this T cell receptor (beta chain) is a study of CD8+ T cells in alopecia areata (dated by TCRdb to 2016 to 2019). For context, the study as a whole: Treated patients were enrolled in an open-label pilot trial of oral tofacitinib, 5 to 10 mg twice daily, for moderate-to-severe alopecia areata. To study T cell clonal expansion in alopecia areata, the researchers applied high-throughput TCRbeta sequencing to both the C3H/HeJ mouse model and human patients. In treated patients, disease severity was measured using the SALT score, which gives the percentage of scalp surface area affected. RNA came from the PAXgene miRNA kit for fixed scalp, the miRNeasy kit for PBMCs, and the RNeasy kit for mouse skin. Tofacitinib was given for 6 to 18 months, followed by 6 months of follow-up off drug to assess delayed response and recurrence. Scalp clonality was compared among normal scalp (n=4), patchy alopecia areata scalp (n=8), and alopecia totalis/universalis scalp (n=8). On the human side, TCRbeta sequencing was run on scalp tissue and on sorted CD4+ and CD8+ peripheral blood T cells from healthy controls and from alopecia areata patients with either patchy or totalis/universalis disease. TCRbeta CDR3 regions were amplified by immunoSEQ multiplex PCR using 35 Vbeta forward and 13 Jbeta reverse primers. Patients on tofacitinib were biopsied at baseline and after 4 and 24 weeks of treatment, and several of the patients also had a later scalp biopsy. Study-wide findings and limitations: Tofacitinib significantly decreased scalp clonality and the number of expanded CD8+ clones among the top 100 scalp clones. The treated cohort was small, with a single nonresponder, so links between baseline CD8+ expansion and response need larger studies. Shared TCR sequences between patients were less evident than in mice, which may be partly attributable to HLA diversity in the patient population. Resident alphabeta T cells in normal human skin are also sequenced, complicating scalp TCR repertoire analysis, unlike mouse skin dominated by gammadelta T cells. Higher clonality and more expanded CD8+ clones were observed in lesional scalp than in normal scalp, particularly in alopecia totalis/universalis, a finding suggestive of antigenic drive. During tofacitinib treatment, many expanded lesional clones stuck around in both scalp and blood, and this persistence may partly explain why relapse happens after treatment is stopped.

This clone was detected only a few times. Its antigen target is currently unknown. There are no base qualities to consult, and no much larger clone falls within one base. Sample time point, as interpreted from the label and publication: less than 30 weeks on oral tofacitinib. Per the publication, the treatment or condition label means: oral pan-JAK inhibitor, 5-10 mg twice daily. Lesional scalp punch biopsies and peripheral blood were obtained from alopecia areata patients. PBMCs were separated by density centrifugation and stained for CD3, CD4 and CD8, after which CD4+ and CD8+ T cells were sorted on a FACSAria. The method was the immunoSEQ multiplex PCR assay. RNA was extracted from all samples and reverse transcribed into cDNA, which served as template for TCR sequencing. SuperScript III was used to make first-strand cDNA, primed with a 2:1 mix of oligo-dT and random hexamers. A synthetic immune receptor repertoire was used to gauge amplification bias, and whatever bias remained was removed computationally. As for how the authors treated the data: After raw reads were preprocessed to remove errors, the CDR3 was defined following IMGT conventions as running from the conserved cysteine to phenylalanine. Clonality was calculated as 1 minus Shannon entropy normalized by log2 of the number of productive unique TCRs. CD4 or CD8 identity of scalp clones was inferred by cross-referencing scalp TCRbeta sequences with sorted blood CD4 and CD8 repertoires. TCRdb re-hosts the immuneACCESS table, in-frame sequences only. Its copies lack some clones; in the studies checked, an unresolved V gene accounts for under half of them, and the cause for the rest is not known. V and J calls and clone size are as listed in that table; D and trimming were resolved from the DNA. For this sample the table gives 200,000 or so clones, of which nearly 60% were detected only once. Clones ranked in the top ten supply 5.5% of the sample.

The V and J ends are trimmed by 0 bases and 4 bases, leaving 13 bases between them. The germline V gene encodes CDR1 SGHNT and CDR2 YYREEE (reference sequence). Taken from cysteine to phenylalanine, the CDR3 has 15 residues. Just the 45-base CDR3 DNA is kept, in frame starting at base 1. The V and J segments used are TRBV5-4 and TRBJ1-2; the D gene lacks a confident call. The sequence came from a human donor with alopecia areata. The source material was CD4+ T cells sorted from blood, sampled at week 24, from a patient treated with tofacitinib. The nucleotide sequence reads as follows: TGTGCCAGCAGCTTGGCCGGTGCAGCCGTCTATGGCTACACCTTC. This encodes CASSLAGAAVYGYTF.